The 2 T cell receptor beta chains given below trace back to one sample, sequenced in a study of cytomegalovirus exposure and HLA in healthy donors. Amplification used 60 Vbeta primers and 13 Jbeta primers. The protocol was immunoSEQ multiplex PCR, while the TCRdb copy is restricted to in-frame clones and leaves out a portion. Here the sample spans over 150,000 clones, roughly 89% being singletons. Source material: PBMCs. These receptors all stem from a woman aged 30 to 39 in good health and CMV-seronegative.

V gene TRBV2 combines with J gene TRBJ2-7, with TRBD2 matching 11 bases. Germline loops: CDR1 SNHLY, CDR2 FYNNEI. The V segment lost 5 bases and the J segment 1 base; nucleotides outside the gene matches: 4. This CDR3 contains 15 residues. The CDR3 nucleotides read TGTGCCAGCAGTTTTCGACTAGCGGGATCCTACGAGCAGTACTTC. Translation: CASSFRLAGSYEQYF.

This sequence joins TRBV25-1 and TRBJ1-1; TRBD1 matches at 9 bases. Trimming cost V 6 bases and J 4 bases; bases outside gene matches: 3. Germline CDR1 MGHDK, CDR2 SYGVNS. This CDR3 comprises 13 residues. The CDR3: CASRGQGATEAFF. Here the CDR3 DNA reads TGTGCCAGCAGGGGACAGGGCGCCACTGAAGCTTTCTTT.